These T cell receptor beta chains were read from a single sample in a study of shared clonotypes between healthy human individuals. Using immunoSEQ multiplex PCR, the repertoire was profiled, and TCRdb retains in-frame clones only, with some absent. The profile shows some 490,000 clones, 81% of them singletons. What was sequenced was PBMCs. The receptor set was obtained from a woman in her thirties or forties in good health. Some clones in this sample may be carry-over from other donors' samples. Both conserved end residues are part of each CDR3. A D gene is named only where the DNA matches it firmly. Some rows have no size entry. The others give once, few or many, or a class for an expanded clone.

>TRBV7-2|-|TRBJ1-2|-
TGTGCCAGCAGCTTAGATGGTAACCTTGATGGCTACACCTTC
CASSLDGNLDGYTF
>TRBV6-4|TRBD1|TRBJ2-7|-
TGTGCCAGCAGTCCGACAGGGGGCTACGAGCAGTACTTC
CASSPTGGYEQYF
>TRBV7-2|TRBD2|TRBJ2-3|-
TGTGCCAGCAGCACTCGGACTAGCGGGACCTCAGATACGCAGTATTTT
CASSTRTSGTSDTQYF
>TRBV7-3|-|TRBJ2-1|-
TGTGCCAGCAGCTTTAACAGCTACAATGAGCAGTTCTTC
CASSFNSYNEQFF
>TRBV19|-|TRBJ1-1|-
TGTGCCAGTAGTATTCGGGGCAACACTGAAGCTTTCTTT
CASSIRGNTEAFF
>TRBV6-5|-|TRBJ1-4|-
TGTGCCAGCAGTCGGACAGCGAGCAATGAAAAACTGTTTTTT
CASSRTASNEKLFF
>TRBV7-2|-|TRBJ2-3|-
TGTGCCAGCCGCCCCGGGGTTACAGATACGCAGTATTTT
CASRPGVTDTQYF
>TRBV7-9|-|TRBJ1-1|-
TGTGCCAGCAACCCGGTGGGGGGACCAGGGAACACTGAAGCTTTCTTT
CASNPVGGPGNTEAFF
>TRBV7-9|TRBD1|TRBJ1-3|-
TGTGCCAGCAGTCCCGGGACAGGGAGTGGAAACACCATATATTTT
CASSPGTGSGNTIYF
>TRBV18|TRBD1|TRBJ1-2|-
TGTGCCAGCTCACCACTACAGGGGGAGTATGGCTACACCTTC
CASSPLQGEYGYTF
>TRBV6-5|TRBD1|TRBJ1-5|-
TGTGCCAGCAGAAAGACAGGGGATAGCAATCAGCCCCAGCATTTT
CASRKTGDSNQPQHF
>TRBV9|-|TRBJ2-1|-
TGTGCCAGCAGCCGAGGGGATTGGGAGCAGTTCTTC
CASSRGDWEQFF
>TRBV7-2|TRBD2|TRBJ2-7|once
TGTGCCAGCAGCCTAGCGGGGGGGTACGAGCAGTACTTC
CASSLAGGYEQYF
>TRBV10-3|TRBD1|TRBJ2-2|once
TGTGCCATCAGTGAGTCGGCAGGGGGCGTTGACACCGGGGAGCTGTTTTTT
CAISESAGGVDTGELFF
>TRBV20-1|-|TRBJ1-2|-
TGCAGTGCTAGAGGGTTCTATGGCTACACCTTC
CSARGFYGYTF
>TRBV10-3|-|TRBJ2-6|-
TGTGCCATCAAGACGACGGGCTCTGGGGCCAACGTCCTGACTTTC
CAIKTTGSGANVLTF
>TRBV15|-|TRBJ1-2|-
TGTGCCACCAGCAGAGATCAGACAGAACGAGGCTACACCTTC
CATSRDQTERGYTF
>TRBV5-1|-|TRBJ2-7|-
TGCGCCAGCAGCCCGGAGGGGGGCAGTGGATTCTACGAGCAGTACTTC
CASSPEGGSGFYEQYF
>TRBV27|-|TRBJ2-7|-
TGTGCCAGCAGTTTAGGGCAGAATGTCTACGAGCAGTACTTC
CASSLGQNVYEQYF
>TRBV2|TRBD1|TRBJ2-7|-
TGTGCCAGCAGAAGAGGGACAGAAGATTACGAGCAGTACTTC
CASRRGTEDYEQYF
>TRBV5-4|TRBD1|TRBJ2-5|-
TGTGCCAGCAGCTTGGCGAGGGGGCAATATCAAGAGACCCAGTACTTC
CASSLARGQYQETQYF
>TRBV5-6|TRBD1|TRBJ2-1|-
TGTGCCAGCAGCCATGGGACAGGGTATAATGAGCAGTTCTTC
CASSHGTGYNEQFF
>TRBV27|-|TRBJ2-7|-
TGTGCCAGCAGTTGGAGGAACGGAGGCTCCTACGAGCAGTACTTC
CASSWRNGGSYEQYF
>TRBV9|TRBD2|TRBJ2-7|few
TGTGCCAGCAGCGTCGGAGCGGGGACCTACGAGCAGTACTTC
CASSVGAGTYEQYF
>TRBV7-3|-|TRBJ2-3|-
TGTGCCAGCAGCTTAGAGGCAGGGTGGGGAACGCAGTATTTT
CASSLEAGWGTQYF
>TRBV29-1|TRBD2|TRBJ2-2|-
TGCAGCGGGCAGAAGGGCGGGAGAGATACCGGGGAGCTGTTTTTT
CSGQKGGRDTGELFF
>TRBV28|-|TRBJ1-1|few
TGTGCCAGCCGGGGAGGGACTGAAGCTTTCTTT
CASRGGTEAFF
>TRBV19|-|TRBJ2-7|-
TGTGCCAGTGGGGTTTTGGCGGGCGAGCAGTACTTC
CASGVLAGEQYF
>TRBV14|-|TRBJ2-7|-
TGTGCCAGCAGCCAAACGACAGGAAACTACGAGCAGTACTTC
CASSQTTGNYEQYF
>TRBV6-1|-|TRBJ2-1|-
TGTGCCAGCAGTCAAGAGTGGGCCCACAATGAGCAGTTCTTC
CASSQEWAHNEQFF
>TRBV10-1|TRBD1|TRBJ2-6|-
TGCGCCAGCAGTTCCGGGACAGGGGGCGCTGGGGCCAACGTCCTGACTTTC
CASSSGTGGAGANVLTF
>TRBV6-5|-|TRBJ2-7|-
TGTGCCAGCAGTGACGGAGGCGGCGAGCAGTACTTC
CASSDGGGEQYF
>TRBV19|-|TRBJ2-6|-
TGTGCCAGTAGTATACTGGGTGGGGCCAACGTCCTGACTTTC
CASSILGGANVLTF
>TRBV7-2|-|TRBJ1-2|-
TGTGCCAGCAGCTTAGCGGGGGCCCGGGCCGGCTACACCTTC
CASSLAGARAGYTF
>TRBV19|-|TRBJ2-6|few
TGTGCCAGTAGTATGGACAGCAAATCTGGGGCCAACGTCCTGACTTTC
CASSMDSKSGANVLTF
>TRBV5-1|TRBD2|TRBJ2-1|-
TGCGCCAGCAGCTTGGTTCCTAGCGGGAACTCCTACAATGAGCAGTTCTTC
CASSLVPSGNSYNEQFF
>TRBV7-3|-|TRBJ2-2|-
TGTGCCAGCAGCAAGTCCAACACCGGGGAGCTGTTTTTT
CASSKSNTGELFF
>TRBV15|TRBD1|TRBJ2-7|once
TGTGCCACCAGCAGAGCGGACAGGGTCGGGAACGAGCAGTACTTC
CATSRADRVGNEQYF
>TRBV11-1|TRBD1|TRBJ1-1|-
TGTGCCAGCAGCCCACCAGTAGTCGGACAGGTGATGAACACTGAAGCTTTCTTT
CASSPPVVGQVMNTEAFF
>TRBV11-2|-|TRBJ2-3|-
TGTGCCAGCAGCTTCAAGGGACGGGAACCCACAGATACGCAGTATTTT
CASSFKGREPTDTQYF
>TRBV7-2|TRBD2|TRBJ2-1|-
TGTGCCAGCAGAAATCTAGCGGGAGGGCCGAAGCACAATGAGCAGTTCTTC
CASRNLAGGPKHNEQFF
>TRBV11-3|TRBD1|TRBJ2-1|-
TGTGCCAGCAGCTCCGGGACAGGGACAGGTGAGCAGTTCTTC
CASSSGTGTGEQFF
>TRBV5-8|-|TRBJ1-2|many
TGTGCCAGCAGCTTTTCTGGACAGAGCCGAAAGGGAGGCTACACCTTC
CASSFSGQSRKGGYTF
>TRBV6-5|-|TRBJ2-7|many
TGTGCCAGCAGTTCGGGGGTCCGACACGAGCAGTACTTC
CASSSGVRHEQYF
>TRBV6-1|TRBD1|TRBJ1-2|-
TGTGCCAGCAGTGAAGTATGGGACAGGGGATATGGCTACACCTTC
CASSEVWDRGYGYTF
>TRBV30|-|TRBJ1-1|-
TGTGCCTGGAGGTACATGACTGAAGCCTTCTTT
CAWRYMTEAFF
>TRBV5-1|TRBD2|TRBJ2-1|-
TGCGCCAGCAGCTTTAATAGCGGGCCTTACAATGAGCAGTTCTTC
CASSFNSGPYNEQFF
>TRBV30|-|TRBJ2-3|-
TGTGCCTGCCGGCCCGTCACAGATACGCAGTATTTT
CACRPVTDTQYF
>TRBV27|-|TRBJ2-3|-
TGTGCCACTGCCCGAAGGGGGGGCACAGATACGCAGTATTTT
CATARRGGTDTQYF
>TRBV5-5|TRBD1|TRBJ1-2|-
TGTGCCAGCAGCTTGGGACAGGGGGAGCAATATGGCTACACCTTC
CASSLGQGEQYGYTF
>TRBV7-8|-|TRBJ2-7|-
TGTGCCAGCAGCTACGCATACGAGCAGTACTTC
CASSYAYEQYF
>TRBV4-1|TRBD1|TRBJ1-1|-
TGCGCCAGCAGCCACCGGGAGGGACAGACTTTTCAGAACACTGAAGCTTTCTTT
CASSHREGQTFQNTEAFF
>TRBV2|-|TRBJ2-1|-
TGTGCCAGCGGGTACTCCTACAATGAGCAGTTCTTC
CASGYSYNEQFF
>TRBV18|-|TRBJ2-5|-
TGTGCCACCTCAGACCGACTAGTGGAGACCCAGTACTTC
CATSDRLVETQYF
>TRBV7-3|TRBD1|TRBJ2-3|-
TGTGCCAGCAGCTTTTGGACAGGGGTGGGAACAGATACGCAGTATTTT
CASSFWTGVGTDTQYF
>TRBV29-1|TRBD1|TRBJ1-2|-
TGCAGCGACATGGACAGGGCCAACTATGGCTACACCTTC
CSDMDRANYGYTF
>TRBV7-4|TRBD2|TRBJ2-7|-
TGTGCCAGCAGCTTACGTACCGCCTGCTCCACTAGCGGGAGGGCCACATCCTACGAGCAGTACTTC
CASSLRTACSTSGRATSYEQYF